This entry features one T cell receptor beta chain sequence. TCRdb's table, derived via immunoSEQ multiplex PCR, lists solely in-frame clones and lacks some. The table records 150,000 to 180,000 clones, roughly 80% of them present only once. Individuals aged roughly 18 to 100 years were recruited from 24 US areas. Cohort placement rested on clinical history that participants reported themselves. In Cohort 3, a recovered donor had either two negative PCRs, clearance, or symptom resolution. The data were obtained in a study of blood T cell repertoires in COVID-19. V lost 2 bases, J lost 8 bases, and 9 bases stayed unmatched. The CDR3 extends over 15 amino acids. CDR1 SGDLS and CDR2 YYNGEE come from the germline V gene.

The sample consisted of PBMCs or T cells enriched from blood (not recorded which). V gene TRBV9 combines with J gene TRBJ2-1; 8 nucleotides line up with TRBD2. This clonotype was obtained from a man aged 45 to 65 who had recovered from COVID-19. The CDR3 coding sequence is TGTGCCAGCAGCGTGAGCCTAGCGGGTTATTATGAGCAGTTCTTC. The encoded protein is CASSVSLAGYYEQFF.